This entry features one TCR beta chain sequence. The CDR3 runs to 12 residues. Trimming took off 5 bases at V and 8 bases at J, with 13 bases between the two ends. Germline lookup yields CDR1 MNHEY and CDR2 SMNVEV (reference sequence). This sample stems from a study of follicular helper T cells after annual influenza vaccination. The time point: 2015-2016 season, pre-vaccination. Only in-frame clones appear in the TCRdb table, and some are missing; sequencing was by immunoSEQ multiplex PCR. The profile shows more than 8,500 clones, roughly four fifths of them singletons. The TCR originated in an adult who received the influenza vaccine. The chain recombines TRBV27 with TRBJ2-7, with D possibly called TRBD1 or TRBD2 (5 bases each). Sequencing was performed on CXCR5+ CD38- circulating T follicular helper cells from blood, taken on the day of influenza vaccination. Subset specified: circulating Tfh, non-naive CD4+CXCR5+PD-1+ (ICOS+CD38+ or ICOS-CD38-). The CDR3 reads CASSPLPGQQYF. The CDR3 bases are TGTGCCAGCAGTCCCCTCCCGGGACAGCAGTACTTC.